The rows below give T cell receptor beta chains drawn from one sample of a study of T cell repertoires in cytomegalovirus infection. Each CDR3 protein gets one entry after TCRdb re-called the reads with MiXCR. The table has about 830,000 distinct CDR3 sequences, less than 35% seen once. The antigens these receptors bind are not known. The source was cultured CD8+ T cells from PBMCs, collected from culture after CMV antigen stimulation. Receptors originate from a human donor in good health (CMV status not recorded). Some clones in this sample may be carry-over from other donors' samples. Both conserved end residues are part of each CDR3. The order of the fields is CDR3 protein, CDR3 DNA, D gene, clone size, V gene, J gene. The D gene is left open where the match is weak. Clone size is shown for a subset of rows, as once, few, many or a class of expanded clone.

cdr3_aa: CASSSSVARGATEAFF
cdr3_nt: TGTGCCAGCAGCTCATCGGTCGCAAGAGGGGCAACTGAAGCTTTCTTT
d_call: .
clone_size: few
v_call: TRBV7-8
j_call: TRBJ1-1

cdr3_aa: CASSYEVPREAFF
cdr3_nt: TGTGCCAGCAGTTACGAGGTGCCACGAGAAGCTTTCTTT
d_call: .
clone_size: few
v_call: TRBV6-6
j_call: TRBJ1-1

cdr3_aa: CSAPTSRDINQPQHF
cdr3_nt: TGCAGTGCTCCCACCTCCAGGGATATCAATCAGCCCCAGCATTTT
d_call: .
clone_size: .
v_call: TRBV20-1
j_call: TRBJ1-5

cdr3_aa: CASSPGGLGLDTQYF
cdr3_nt: TGTGCCAGCAGCCCCGGTGGACTCGGCTTAGATACGCAGTATTTT
d_call: .
clone_size: .
v_call: TRBV7-3
j_call: TRBJ2-3

cdr3_aa: CASSPYWAVNQPQHF
cdr3_nt: TGTGCCAGCAGCCCCTATTGGGCAGTTAATCAGCCCCAGCATTTT
d_call: .
clone_size: many
v_call: TRBV7-2
j_call: TRBJ1-5

cdr3_aa: CASSGGTGPWDGYTF
cdr3_nt: TGTGCCAGCAGTGGGGGGACAGGGCCCTGGGATGGCTACACCTTC
d_call: TRBD1
clone_size: .
v_call: TRBV12-3/TRBV12-4
j_call: TRBJ1-2

cdr3_aa: CASSLTQGADYGYTF
cdr3_nt: TGTGCCAGCAGCTTAACCCAGGGGGCCGACTATGGCTACACCTTC
d_call: TRBD1
clone_size: .
v_call: TRBV7-6
j_call: TRBJ1-2

cdr3_aa: CASSHPPAWDEAFF
cdr3_nt: TGTGCCAGCAGCCACCCTCCCGCGTGGGATGAAGCTTTCTTT
d_call: .
clone_size: many
v_call: TRBV7-8
j_call: TRBJ1-1

cdr3_aa: CATSRARGPEAFF
cdr3_nt: TGTGCCACCAGCAGAGCCCGCGGACCTGAAGCTTTCTTT
d_call: .
clone_size: few
v_call: TRBV15
j_call: TRBJ1-1

cdr3_aa: CSARGTGVYEQYF
cdr3_nt: TGCAGTGCTAGAGGGACAGGGGTGTACGAGCAGTACTTC
d_call: TRBD1
clone_size: few
v_call: TRBV20-1
j_call: TRBJ2-7

cdr3_aa: CASSAGAYNEQFF
cdr3_nt: TGTGCCAGCAGCGCGGGGGCCTACAATGAGCAGTTCTTC
d_call: TRBD2
clone_size: .
v_call: TRBV11-2
j_call: TRBJ2-1

cdr3_aa: CASSLPRGLSWEQFF
cdr3_nt: TGTGCCAGCAGTTTACCCCGCGGCCTGTCTTGGGAGCAGTTCTTC
d_call: .
clone_size: few
v_call: TRBV12-3/TRBV12-4
j_call: TRBJ2-1

cdr3_aa: CASSSDRSPEAFF
cdr3_nt: TGTGCCAGCAGTAGTGACAGGAGCCCTGAAGCTTTCTTT
d_call: .
clone_size: .
v_call: TRBV6-1
j_call: TRBJ1-1

cdr3_aa: CASSGGWMNTEAFF
cdr3_nt: TGCGCCAGCAGCGGGGGGTGGATGAACACTGAAGCTTTCTTT
d_call: .
clone_size: .
v_call: TRBV5-1
j_call: TRBJ1-1

cdr3_aa: CASSLVGREDTQYF
cdr3_nt: TGTGCCAGCAGTTTAGTGGGCCGGGAAGATACGCAGTATTTT
d_call: .
clone_size: few
v_call: TRBV27
j_call: TRBJ2-3

cdr3_aa: CASSEWSQGPYEQYF
cdr3_nt: TGTGCCAGCAGTGAATGGTCGCAGGGGCCCTACGAGCAGTACTTC
d_call: .
clone_size: .
v_call: TRBV25-1
j_call: TRBJ2-7

cdr3_aa: CASSPLGQEKNEQFF
cdr3_nt: TGTGCCAGCAGTCCTCTCGGACAGGAGAAGAATGAGCAGTTCTTC
d_call: TRBD1
clone_size: .
v_call: TRBV27
j_call: TRBJ2-1

cdr3_aa: CASSLLTGYNEQFF
cdr3_nt: TGTGCCAGCAGCCTTCTTACGGGTTACAATGAGCAGTTCTTC
d_call: .
clone_size: .
v_call: TRBV7-9
j_call: TRBJ2-1

cdr3_aa: CASSLSVLRISSYNEQFF
cdr3_nt: TGTGCCAGCAGCTTATCTGTCCTGCGGATTAGCTCCTACAATGAGCAGTTCTTC
d_call: .
clone_size: many
v_call: TRBV7-6
j_call: TRBJ2-1

cdr3_aa: CANNDPQGVQNIQYF
cdr3_nt: TGTGCCAACAATGACCCCCAGGGAGTCCAAAACATTCAGTACTTC
d_call: .
clone_size: .
v_call: TRBV28
j_call: TRBJ2-4

cdr3_aa: CASSGSKPEAFF
cdr3_nt: TGCGCCAGCAGCGGCAGTAAACCTGAAGCTTTCTTT
d_call: .
clone_size: few
v_call: TRBV5-1
j_call: TRBJ1-1

cdr3_aa: CASSSLPGNTGELFF
cdr3_nt: TGCGCCAGCAGCTCCCTCCCAGGGAACACCGGGGAGCTGTTTTTT
d_call: .
clone_size: .
v_call: TRBV4-1
j_call: TRBJ2-2

cdr3_aa: CASSIGTLAYNEQFF
cdr3_nt: TGTGCCAGTAGTATAGGGACATTAGCCTACAATGAGCAGTTCTTC
d_call: .
clone_size: few
v_call: TRBV19
j_call: TRBJ2-1

cdr3_aa: CASSLSRAGYNEQFF
cdr3_nt: TGTGCCAGCAGTTTATCGCGGGCGGGATACAATGAGCAGTTCTTC
d_call: .
clone_size: few
v_call: TRBV27
j_call: TRBJ2-1

cdr3_aa: CASSPTGVAQPQHF
cdr3_nt: TGTGCCAGCAGTCCAACAGGGGTTGCACAGCCCCAGCATTTT
d_call: TRBD1
clone_size: many
v_call: TRBV12-3/TRBV12-4
j_call: TRBJ1-5

cdr3_aa: CASSQGMGGEDNEQFF
cdr3_nt: TGCGCCAGCAGCCAAGGGATGGGGGGCGAGGACAATGAGCAGTTCTTC
d_call: .
clone_size: .
v_call: TRBV4-1
j_call: TRBJ2-1

cdr3_aa: CSVGNTGELFF
cdr3_nt: TGCAGCGTTGGTAACACCGGGGAGCTGTTTTTT
d_call: .
clone_size: .
v_call: TRBV29-1
j_call: TRBJ2-2

cdr3_aa: CASSATGTLFF
cdr3_nt: TGTGCCAGCAGCGCAACCGGGACGCTGTTTTTT
d_call: .
clone_size: few
v_call: TRBV7-6
j_call: TRBJ1-4

cdr3_aa: CASSLPGQGARNEQFF
cdr3_nt: TGTGCCAGCAGTTTACCCGGACAGGGGGCGCGAAATGAGCAGTTCTTC
d_call: TRBD1
clone_size: .
v_call: TRBV27
j_call: TRBJ2-1

cdr3_aa: CASSEAQAKQAQETQYF
cdr3_nt: TGTGCCAGCAGTGAAGCACAGGCTAAACAGGCCCAAGAGACCCAGTACTTC
d_call: .
clone_size: .
v_call: TRBV6-1
j_call: TRBJ2-5

cdr3_aa: CASRSGGETQYF
cdr3_nt: TGTGCCAGCAGATCTGGGGGAGAGACCCAGTACTTC
d_call: .
clone_size: .
v_call: TRBV5-5
j_call: TRBJ2-5

cdr3_aa: CASSQGGYSYNSPLHF
cdr3_nt: TGCGCCAGCAGCCAAGGGGGGTACTCCTATAATTCACCCCTCCACTTT
d_call: .
clone_size: .
v_call: TRBV4-1
j_call: TRBJ1-6

cdr3_aa: CASSLVVAGAAYNEQFF
cdr3_nt: TGTGCCAGCAGCTTAGTTGTGGCGGGGGCAGCCTACAATGAGCAGTTCTTC
d_call: .
clone_size: .
v_call: TRBV7-2
j_call: TRBJ2-1

cdr3_aa: CASTSPGHPGTDTQYF
cdr3_nt: TGTGCCAGTACCTCCCCGGGCCACCCGGGCACAGATACGCAGTATTTT
d_call: .
clone_size: few
v_call: TRBV19
j_call: TRBJ2-3

cdr3_aa: CASSQVASREQFF
cdr3_nt: TGCGCCAGCAGCCAAGTAGCTAGCAGGGAGCAGTTCTTC
d_call: .
clone_size: .
v_call: TRBV4-1
j_call: TRBJ2-1

cdr3_aa: CASSLKSSDFLGNQPQHF
cdr3_nt: TGTGCCAGCAGCTTAAAATCTTCCGATTTCCTGGGGAATCAGCCCCAGCATTTT
d_call: .
clone_size: many
v_call: TRBV7-2
j_call: TRBJ1-5

cdr3_aa: CASSLVRQGLAKNIQYF
cdr3_nt: TGTGCCAGCAGCTTGGTAAGACAGGGCCTAGCCAAAAACATTCAGTACTTC
d_call: TRBD1
clone_size: .
v_call: TRBV5-6
j_call: TRBJ2-4

cdr3_aa: CAISESGGLVHTGELFF
cdr3_nt: TGTGCCATCAGTGAGTCGGGGGGGCTAGTTCACACCGGGGAGCTGTTTTTT
d_call: .
clone_size: .
v_call: TRBV10-3
j_call: TRBJ2-2

cdr3_aa: CASSQDLRNTEAFF
cdr3_nt: TGCGCCAGCAGCCAAGATCTTAGGAACACTGAAGCTTTCTTT
d_call: .
clone_size: .
v_call: TRBV4-1
j_call: TRBJ1-1

cdr3_aa: CASSAIEGLQHSEQYF
cdr3_nt: TGTGCCAGCAGCGCCATTGAGGGATTACAACACTCCGAGCAGTACTTC
d_call: .
clone_size: .
v_call: TRBV7-9
j_call: TRBJ2-7

cdr3_aa: CASSILKVGNEQFF
cdr3_nt: TGTGCCAGTAGTATCTTAAAGGTTGGCAATGAGCAGTTCTTC
d_call: .
clone_size: .
v_call: TRBV19
j_call: TRBJ2-1